This T cell receptor (beta chain) was found in a study of cytomegalovirus exposure and HLA in healthy donors. As concerns this clone: Its antigen is unknown.

V shed 7 bases, J shed 4 bases, and the junction held 11 bases outside the gene matches. Per the germline V gene, CDR1 is MGHDK and CDR2 is SYGVNS. The CDR3 has 15 amino acids. From the approximately 120-subject validation cohort, which was separate from the roughly 670-subject first cohort, the donors were drawn. Study findings and constraints: It was confirmed in vitro that three of the CMV-associated chains were specific for CMV antigens.

Sequencing was performed with immunoSEQ multiplex PCR; in TCRdb, only in-frame clones are kept and a portion is missing. Of about 150,000 clones in the sample, approximately 86% were seen once. The V gene is TRBV25-1, the J gene TRBJ2-3; 7 bases match TRBD1. This TCR derives from a man aged 18 to 30 in good health and CMV-seropositive. Input material: PBMCs. The CDR3 reads CASTPVRQGPDTQYF. CDR3 DNA sequence: TGTGCCAGCACCCCGGTTCGACAGGGTCCAGATACGCAGTATTTT.